Below are 11 T cell receptor beta chains sequenced from a single sample in a study of Ad26.COV2.S vaccination and SARS-CoV-2 variants. Indicated treatment: around 19 received Ad26.COV2.S at low or high dose, single or two shots; several received placebo; per-sample allocation not given. Samples were taken on day 63 after the first vaccine or placebo injection. Sequenced by immunoSEQ multiplex PCR; TCRdb stores in-frame clones only, minus some. The data hold around 300,000 clones, with 70% to 90% observed a single time. The sample consisted of peripheral blood, taken in a trial of Ad26.COV2.S vaccine versus placebo. All receptors come from a person between 18 and 59 years old who received the Ad26.COV2.S COVID-19 vaccine or a placebo.

This clone came up once. The chain recombines TRBV6-2 or TRBV6-3 with TRBJ2-1; D remains unclear. The germline V gene has CDR1 MNHEY and CDR2 SVGEGT. CDR3 length: 12 residues. Trimming pared 0 bases from V and 12 bases from J, leaving 9 bases between. Here the CDR3 reads CASSYSKWGQFF. For the CDR3, the DNA is TGTGCCAGCAGTTACTCGAAATGGGGGCAGTTCTTC.

The V gene is TRBV6-5, the J gene TRBJ2-5; perhaps TRBD2 as D (6 bases). Germline V gene sequence: CDR1 MNHEY, CDR2 SVGAGI. The germline V and J ends were trimmed by 6 bases and 4 bases, with 9 bases remaining between them. The CDR3 has 12 amino acids. The CDR3 is CASRTAGETQYF. Here the CDR3 DNA reads TGTGCCAGCAGGACAGCGGGAGAGACCCAGTACTTC.

This clone was counted once. The chain joins TRBV30 to TRBJ2-3; D not certain. Per germline, CDR1 GTSNPN and CDR2 SVGIG (reference sequence). The CDR3 has 15 residues. V gave up 4 bases and J gave up 2 bases, with 16 bases separating them. The CDR3 DNA reads as TGTGCCTGGATGCGGTTCGGGTCCCTCACAGATACGCAGTATTTT. Protein: CAWMRFGSLTDTQYF.

The CDR3 DNA reads as TGTGCCAGCAGTTTACAGGGGATCCAAGAGACCCAGTACTTC. Translation: CASSLQGIQETQYF. V and J are TRBV28 and TRBJ2-5, with a possible D match to TRBD1 (6 bases). Germline V CDR1 and CDR2: MDHEN, SYDVKM. V lost 2 bases and J 1 base, leaving 8 bases between the germline ends. This CDR3 is built from 14 residues.

V and J are TRBV19 and TRBJ1-5, with TRBD1 matching over 11 bases. V lost 4 bases, J lost 0 bases, and 5 bases stayed unmatched. CDR1 LNHDA and CDR2 SQIVND come from the germline V gene (reference sequence). The CDR3 loop spans 17 amino acids. The CDR3 loop reads CASSRTGGAASNQPQHF. The CDR3 region has the DNA TGTGCCAGTAGTAGGACAGGGGGCGCGGCTAGCAATCAGCCCCAGCATTTT.

The J gene is TRBJ1-4, the V gene TRBV25-1; D perhaps matches TRBD1 (5 bases). This CDR3 region has 14 residues. The germline CDR1 and CDR2 sequences are MGHDK and SYGVNS. V lost 5 bases, J lost 4 bases, and 11 bases lay in between. The CDR3 DNA follows: TGTGCCAGCAGTTCGGGGGGGGGTAATGAAAAACTGTTTTTT. Translation gives CASSSGGGNEKLFF.

This chain uses TRBV24-1 with TRBJ2-3; no firm D call. V lost 7 bases, J lost 6 bases, and 13 bases lay in between. The CDR3 has 13 amino acids. CDR1 is KGHDR and CDR2 is SFDVKD in the germline V gene. CDR3 loop: CATRNSHGDTQYF. DNA of the CDR3: TGTGCCACCAGAAATAGTCATGGGGATACGCAGTATTTT.

The chain has TRBV9 and TRBJ2-2; 8 nucleotides agree with TRBD1. V lost 5 bases, J lost 2 bases, and 2 bases stayed unmatched. Per germline, CDR1 SGDLS and CDR2 YYNGEE. The CDR3 covers 14 residues. For the CDR3, the DNA is TGTGCCAGCAGGCCAGGGGGCAACACCGGGGAGCTGTTTTTT. Translation gives CASRPGGNTGELFF.

This clone was recorded once. The gene calls are TRBV11-2 and TRBJ1-1; tentatively, D is TRBD1 (5 bases). The CDR3 is made up of 15 amino acids. Deletions cut 5 bases from V and 0 bases from J, with 13 bases between. Germline V lookup: CDR1 SGHAT, CDR2 FQNNGV. The CDR3 loop is CASSPRQLMNTEAFF. In nucleotides, the CDR3 is TGTGCCAGCAGCCCTCGACAGCTTATGAACACTGAAGCTTTCTTT.

CDR3 nucleotide sequence: TGTGCCAGCAGCTTTAGGGACGCCCAGGGAGAGACCCAGTACTTC. Translated: CASSFRDAQGETQYF. This rearrangement joins TRBV9 to TRBJ2-5; perhaps D is TRBD1 or TRBD2 (5 bases each). CDR3 length: 15 amino acids. Trimming left V 4 bases short and J 4 bases short, with 17 bases between. The germline V gene encodes CDR1 SGDLS and CDR2 YYNGEE. Supplemented by reference TRBV9 and TRBJ2-5, the full variable domain reads DSGVTQTPKHLITATGQRVTLRCSPRSGDLSVYWYQQSLDQGLQFLIQYYNGEERAKGNILERFSAQQFPDLHSELNLSSLELGDSALYFCASSFRDAQGETQYFGPGTRLLVL.

The chain is built from TRBV5-1 and TRBJ2-3, with unresolved D. V was cut by 2 bases and J by 3 bases, with 13 bases left in between. This CDR3 has 15 residues. CDR1 is SGHRS, CDR2 YFSETQ, per germline. The CDR3 region is CASSLKGGRTDTQYF. The CDR3 DNA reads TGCGCCAGCAGCTTAAAGGGTGGCCGGACAGATACGCAGTATTTT.